This T cell receptor (beta chain) appears in the sequencing data of a study of response to subunit inactivated influenza vaccine. Study-wide findings and caveats: Each seasonal flu vaccination may recruit only limited new T cells, authors suggested.

The CDR3 is 13 amino acids. V lost 3 bases and J 3 bases, leaving 9 bases between the germline ends. One entry per CDR3 protein, called by TCRdb with MiXCR from the RT-PCR reads. The sample shows 560,000 or so distinct CDR3 sequences, roughly 8.2% of them seen only once. This clonotype was observed many times. Its antigen remains unknown. The rearrangement joins TRBV12-3 or TRBV12-4 to TRBJ2-7, with unresolved D. The sequence was obtained from a man aged 50-75 years who received an inactivated influenza vaccine. This specimen was PBMCs from blood, taken roughly 24 months after vaccination. The CDR3 bases are TGTGCCAGCAGTTTCGGTCACAACTACGAGCAGTACTTC. It codes for CASSFGHNYEQYF.